This T cell receptor (beta chain) emerged from a study of shared clonotypes between healthy human individuals. Findings and limits, study-wide: In four donors, roughly 5.2% of naive CD4 clonotypes appeared in common. Investigators collected only blood, and repertoires in tissues likely differ. Clonotype sharing among donors was thought likely to change with sequencing depth. Generation probabilities of non-shared clonotypes were lower (relative to those shared by all four donors).

CDR3 length equals 15 residues. Deletions cut 4 bases from V and 0 bases from J, with 14 bases between. Germline lookup yields CDR1 SGHRS and CDR2 YFSETQ. This clone appeared once. Its antigen is not identified. Data came from immunoSEQ multiplex PCR; TCRdb stores just in-frame clones and leaves some out. The sample lists 2 million to 2.5 million clones, less than 95% seen once, with 0.37% in the top ten. The receptor comes from a man aged 18 to 29 in good health. Some clones in this sample may be carry-over from other donors' samples. Sequencing was carried out using naive CD4+ T cells from PBMCs. The subset: CD45RA+ positively selected. The V call is TRBV5-1, the J call TRBJ2-7; a weak D match, TRBD2 (6 bases). DNA for the CDR3: TGCGCCAGCAGCCCCGCAAGAGCGGGCTCCTACGAGCAGTACTTC. Protein sequence: CASSPARAGSYEQYF.